Below, 23 T cell receptor beta chains from the same sample are listed, as sequenced in a study of cytomegalovirus exposure and HLA in healthy donors. Primers: 60 Vbeta forward and 13 Jbeta reverse. TCRdb's table, derived via immunoSEQ multiplex PCR, lists solely in-frame clones and lacks some. The sample lists fewer than 200,000 clones, 65% to 80% seen once, with roughly 2.6% in the top ten. The sample taken for sequencing was PBMCs. Receptors originate from a woman aged 40-49 years in good health and CMV-seropositive.

V gene TRBV2 combines with J gene TRBJ1-1; 8 bases are shared with TRBD1. Germline CDR1 reads SNHLY; CDR2 reads FYNNEI. This CDR3 is built from 12 residues. V trimming: 3 bases; J trimming: 7 bases; junction bases outside the gene matches: 1. The CDR3 DNA reads TGTGCCAGCAGTGACAGGGGGCTTGAAGCTTTCTTT. It yields the protein CASSDRGLEAFF. The whole variable domain, remainder taken from reference TRBV2 and TRBJ1-1, is EPEVTQTPSHQVTQMGQEVILRCVPISNHLYFYWYRQILGQKVEFLVSFYNNEISEKSEIFDDQFSVERPDGSNFTLKIRSTKLEDSAMYFCASSDRGLEAFFGQGTRLTVV.

The chain is built from TRBV4-1 and TRBJ1-5, with no clear D. The V and J ends lost 4 bases and 7 bases respectively, with 20 bases between them. CDR3 length equals 16 residues. The germline V gene encodes CDR1 MGHRA and CDR2 YSYEKL. The CDR3 here is CASSPRVDIPSQPQHF. The DNA of the CDR3 is TGCGCCAGCAGCCCAAGAGTAGACATACCGAGCCAGCCCCAGCATTTT.

The chain joins TRBV30 to TRBJ2-1, with 9 bases that match TRBD2. This CDR3 contains 15 residues. Germline loops: CDR1 GTSNPN, CDR2 SVGIG (reference sequence). V shed 0 bases, J shed 6 bases, and the junction held 6 bases outside the gene matches. The CDR3 DNA reads TGTGCCTGGAGTGTACTTGCGGGGGGGTCCAATGAGCAGTTCTTC. Translation: CAWSVLAGGSNEQFF.

This clone has only a few counts. V gene TRBV19 combines with J gene TRBJ2-1; D not certain. The CDR3 is 13 residues long. Germline V gives CDR1 LNHDA, CDR2 SQIVND (reference sequence). The V end lost 4 bases, the J end lost 4 bases, and 8 bases lay between the germline ends. Here the CDR3 reads CASSSTVYNEQFF. The CDR3 DNA reads TGTGCCAGTAGTAGCACAGTATACAATGAGCAGTTCTTC. Variable domain in full (rest from reference TRBV19 and TRBJ2-1): DGGITQSPKYLFRKEGQNVTLSCEQNLNHDAMYWYRQDPGQGLRLIYYSQIVNDFQKGDIAEGYSVSREKKESFPLTVTSAQKNPTAFYLCASSSTVYNEQFFGPGTRLTVL.

The V call is TRBV5-1, the J call TRBJ2-5; D gene ambiguous. The V end was cut by 0 bases, the J end by 2 bases, with 8 bases between. From germline, CDR1 is SGHRS and CDR2 YFSETQ. The CDR3 consists of 14 residues. The CDR3 sequence: CASSLGAGQETQYF. DNA for the CDR3: TGCGCCAGCAGCTTGGGGGCAGGACAAGAGACCCAGTACTTC.

The V and J genes are TRBV14 and TRBJ2-7; 8 bases align to TRBD1. Germline V gene sequence: CDR1 SGHDN, CDR2 FVKESK. V shed 6 bases, J shed 3 bases, and the junction held 1 base outside the gene matches. The CDR3 contains 12 residues. CDR3 sequence (DNA): TGTGCCAGCAGTACAGGGGGCTACGAGCAGTACTTC. Residues: CASSTGGYEQYF.

This clone was seen only a few times. The chain is built from TRBV10-3 and TRBJ1-1; perhaps TRBD1 as D (6 bases). This CDR3 has 14 amino acids. Germline V gene lookup returns CDR1 ENHRY and CDR2 SYGVKD. Trimming removed 11 bases at V and 1 base at J, with 17 bases between. Here the CDR3 DNA reads TGTGCCTCCAGCGCGCGGGGGGCGAACACTGAAGCTTTCTTT. Protein sequence: CASSARGANTEAFF.

With respect to this clone: A read error may account for a junction end that differs from germline. V and J are TRBV7-9 and TRBJ2-7, with 8 bases that match TRBD2. Germline V gene lookup returns CDR1 SEHNR and CDR2 FQNEAQ (reference sequence). This CDR3 has 15 amino acids. The CDR3 coding sequence is TGTTCCAGCAGCTTAATTTCGGGAGGGGAGCGCGAGCAGTACTTC. Its protein is CSSSLISGGEREQYF.

On this clone: The sample has other DNA sequences that encode this CDR3 too. The chain carries TRBV6-5 and TRBJ2-5, with D perhaps matching TRBD2 (7 bases). The V end was cut by 5 bases, the J end by 1 base, with 8 bases between. The germline gives CDR1 MNHEY, CDR2 SVGAGI. The CDR3 is 13 residues long. This chain's CDR3 is CASSRGGQETQYF. CDR3 bases: TGTGCCAGCAGTAGGGGGGGCCAAGAGACCCAGTACTTC.

CDR3 in DNA: TGTGCCAGCAGCTTAGCAACGGGGGGGCCAGATACGCAGTATTTT. Translation gives CASSLATGGPDTQYF. This chain connects TRBV7-6 to TRBJ2-3, with 8 bases aligning to TRBD2. The CDR3 is made up of 15 amino acids. Germline CDR1 and CDR2: SGHVS and FNYEAQ. J lost 4 bases, V lost 0 bases, and 3 bases had no gene match.

The rearrangement links TRBV20-1 to TRBJ1-5, with D uncertain. Germline CDR1 reads DFQATT; CDR2 reads SNEGSKA (reference sequence). V lost 3 bases and J lost 7, with 7 bases in between. The CDR3 length is 11 residues. Here the CDR3 reads CSASLRQPQHF. DNA of the CDR3: TGCAGTGCTAGTCTGAGGCAGCCCCAGCATTTT.

Concerning this clone itself: The junction shows a germline mismatch at one end, possibly a read error. V and J are TRBV7-9 and TRBJ1-1; D uncertain. CDR3 length: 14 amino acids. The germline V gene has CDR1 SEHNR and CDR2 FQNEAQ (reference sequence). Here the CDR3 DNA reads TGTTCCAGCAGCACCCGACAACCGAACACTGAAGCTTTCTTT. The encoded protein is CSSSTRQPNTEAFF. The whole variable domain, filled in from reference TRBV7-9 and TRBJ1-1, reads DTGVSQNPRHKITKRGQNVTFRCDPISEHNRLYWYRQTLGQGPEFLTYFQNEAQLEKSRLLSDRFSAERPKGSFSTLEIQRTEQGDSAMYLCSSSTRQPNTEAFFGQGTRLTVV.

The J gene is TRBJ1-1, the V gene TRBV7-8, with TRBD1 matching 8 bases. V was pared by 3 bases and J by 1 base, with 1 base of the junction left unmatched. The CDR3 covers 14 residues. Germline V gene sequence: CDR1 SGHVS, CDR2 FQNEAQ. CDR3 DNA: TGTGCCAGCAGCTTTACAGGGGGGAACACTGAAGCTTTCTTT. Its protein is CASSFTGGNTEAFF.

The rearrangement links TRBV6-5 to TRBJ2-5; 7 bases match TRBD1. Germline CDR1 MNHEY, CDR2 SVGAGI. The CDR3 runs 15 residues. J gave up 3 bases and V 6 bases, and 10 bases lay outside the gene matches. CDR3 residues: CASRRGLQGKETQYF. CDR3 in DNA: TGTGCCAGCAGGAGGGGGCTACAGGGGAAAGAGACCCAGTACTTC.

The chain carries TRBV2 and TRBJ1-5; tentative D call: TRBD1 (6 bases). The CDR3 length is 15 residues. The V gene's germline CDR1 is SNHLY and CDR2 FYNNEI. Trimming removed 1 base from V and 2 bases from J, with 9 bases in between. This CDR3 reads CASSEEGGGNQPQHF. The CDR3 DNA sequence: TGTGCCAGCAGTGAAGAAGGGGGTGGCAATCAGCCCCAGCATTTT.

The sample holds a few counts of this clone. Other DNA sequences from this sample encode an identical CDR3 as well. V and J are TRBV14 and TRBJ1-5; tentative D call: TRBD1 (6 bases). The CDR3 is 14 amino acids. Between the trimmed V and J ends, which lost 2 bases and 7 bases, there was a span of 12 bases. CDR1 SGHDN and CDR2 FVKESK come from the germline V gene. The CDR3 nucleotides read TGTGCCAGCAGCCAACAGGGGCAGGGGCAGCCCCAGCATTTT. Amino acids: CASSQQGQGQPQHF.

This clone was observed a handful of times. This rearrangement joins TRBV7-2 to TRBJ2-7, with a weak D call TRBD1 (6 bases). Germline-derived CDR1 and CDR2 are SGHTA and FQGNSA. This CDR3 is 13 amino acids long. V was pared by 5 bases and J by 3 bases, with 11 bases between. CDR3 protein: CASSPGTLYEQYF. The CDR3 nucleotides are TGTGCCAGCAGCCCGGGGACACTCTACGAGCAGTACTTC.

The chain is built from TRBV11-2 and TRBJ1-4; D possibly corresponds to TRBD1 (5 bases). Germline CDR1 reads SGHAT; CDR2 reads FQNNGV. Trimming removed 3 bases from V and 5 bases from J, with 22 bases in between. CDR3 length equals 18 residues. In nucleotides, the CDR3 is TGTGCCAGCAGCTTGGCCAGGGAATTCGGAATAGAGAATGAAAAACTGTTTTTT. It specifies CASSLAREFGIENEKLFF.

The CDR3 sequence is CASAPGGTYNEQFF. CDR3 coding DNA: TGTGCCAGCGCTCCCGGAGGTACCTACAATGAGCAGTTCTTC. The chain uses TRBV7-7 and TRBJ2-1; TRBD2 is a possible D gene (5 bases). V gave up 8 bases and J gave up 2 bases, with 13 bases separating them. The CDR3 totals 14 residues. The germline V gene has CDR1 SSHAT and CDR2 FNYEAQ (reference sequence).

This clone was counted once. The CDR3 spells CASSPWGGGIQETQYF. DNA for the CDR3: TGTGCCAGCAGCCCATGGGGGGGAGGGATTCAAGAGACCCAGTACTTC. The chain combines TRBV7-2 with TRBJ2-5; 7 bases are a match to TRBD2. This CDR3 has 16 residues. Trimming at V came to 5 bases and at J to 2 bases, leaving 11 bases not matched to a gene. Germline loops: CDR1 SGHTA, CDR2 FQGNSA.

This clone was seen more than once but under ten times. The chain combines TRBV2 with TRBJ1-1; a weak D match, TRBD1 (6 bases). Germline V gives CDR1 SNHLY, CDR2 FYNNEI. Trimming pared 6 bases from V and 5 bases from J, leaving 16 bases between. There are 14 residues in the CDR3. Here the CDR3 reads CASSLQGSWTEAFF. The CDR3 DNA is TGTGCCAGCAGCCTACAGGGTAGTTGGACTGAAGCTTTCTTT.

CDR3: CASRGNRNQPQHF. The CDR3, as DNA: TGTGCCAGCAGGGGAAACCGGAATCAGCCCCAGCATTTT. The gene calls are TRBV19 and TRBJ1-5; D might be TRBD1 (6 bases). The CDR3 length is 13 residues. V lost 9 bases and J 4 bases, leaving 13 bases between the germline ends. Germline CDR1 is LNHDA and CDR2 is SQIVND (reference sequence). The full variable domain, rest sourced from reference TRBV19 and TRBJ1-5, is DGGITQSPKYLFRKEGQNVTLSCEQNLNHDAMYWYRQDPGQGLRLIYYSQIVNDFQKGDIAEGYSVSREKKESFPLTVTSAQKNPTAFYLCASRGNRNQPQHFGDGTRLSIL.

The genes are TRBV10-3 and TRBJ2-3; 15 bases are a match to TRBD2. The CDR3 contains 17 residues. V was pared by 5 bases and J by 3 bases, with 6 bases of the junction left unmatched. From germline, CDR1 is ENHRY and CDR2 SYGVKD. CDR3 amino acids: CAISPGLAGGATDTQYF. The CDR3 DNA is TGTGCCATCAGTCCGGGACTAGCGGGAGGTGCGACAGATACGCAGTATTTT.